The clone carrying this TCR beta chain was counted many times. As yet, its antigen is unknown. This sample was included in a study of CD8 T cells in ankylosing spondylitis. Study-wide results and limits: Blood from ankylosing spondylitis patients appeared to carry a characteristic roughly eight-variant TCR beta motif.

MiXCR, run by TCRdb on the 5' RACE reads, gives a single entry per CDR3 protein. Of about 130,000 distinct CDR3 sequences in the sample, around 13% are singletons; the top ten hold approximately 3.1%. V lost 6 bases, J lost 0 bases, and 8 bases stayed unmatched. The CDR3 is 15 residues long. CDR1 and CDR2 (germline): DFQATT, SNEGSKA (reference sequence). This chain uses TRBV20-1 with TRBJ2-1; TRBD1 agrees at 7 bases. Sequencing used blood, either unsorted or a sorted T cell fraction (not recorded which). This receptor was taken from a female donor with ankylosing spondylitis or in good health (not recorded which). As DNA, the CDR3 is TGCAGTGCCCCAGGGGGTGTGAGCTCCTACAATGAGCAGTTCTTC. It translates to CSAPGGVSSYNEQFF.